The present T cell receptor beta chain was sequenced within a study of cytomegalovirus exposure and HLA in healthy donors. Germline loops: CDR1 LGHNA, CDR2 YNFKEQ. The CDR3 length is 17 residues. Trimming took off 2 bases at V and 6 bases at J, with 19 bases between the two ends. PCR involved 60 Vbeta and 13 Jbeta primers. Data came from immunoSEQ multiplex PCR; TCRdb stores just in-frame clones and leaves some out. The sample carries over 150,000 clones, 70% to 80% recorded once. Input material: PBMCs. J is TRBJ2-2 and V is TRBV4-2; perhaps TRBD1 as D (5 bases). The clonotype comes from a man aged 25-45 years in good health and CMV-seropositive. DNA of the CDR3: TGTGCCAGCAGCCAAAGATCGTGGCAGGGTGCATCCGGGGAGCTGTTTTTT. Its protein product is CASSQRSWQGASGELFF.